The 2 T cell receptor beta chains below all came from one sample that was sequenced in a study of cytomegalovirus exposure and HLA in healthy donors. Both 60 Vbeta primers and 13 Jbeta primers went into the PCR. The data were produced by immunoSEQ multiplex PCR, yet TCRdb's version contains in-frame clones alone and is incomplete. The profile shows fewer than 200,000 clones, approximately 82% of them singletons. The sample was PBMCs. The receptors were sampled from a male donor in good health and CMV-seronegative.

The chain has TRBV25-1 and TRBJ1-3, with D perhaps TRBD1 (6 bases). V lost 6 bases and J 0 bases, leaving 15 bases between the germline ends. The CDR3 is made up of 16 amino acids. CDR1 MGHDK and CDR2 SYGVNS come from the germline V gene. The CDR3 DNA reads TGTGCCAGCAGAAGGGGACACCAAACCTCTGGAAACACCATATATTTT. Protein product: CASRRGHQTSGNTIYF.

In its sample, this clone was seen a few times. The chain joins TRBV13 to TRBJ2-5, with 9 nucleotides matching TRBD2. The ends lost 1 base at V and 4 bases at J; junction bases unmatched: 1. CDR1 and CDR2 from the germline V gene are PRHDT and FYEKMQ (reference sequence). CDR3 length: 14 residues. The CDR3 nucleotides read TGTGCCAGCAGCTTAGCGGGACTAGCAGAGACCCAGTACTTC. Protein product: CASSLAGLAETQYF.